This is a list of T cell receptor beta chains from one sample in a study of T-cell memory formation after mild COVID-19. TCRdb passed the 5' RACE reads through MiXCR, listing each CDR3 protein once. In the table there are 290,000 or so distinct CDR3 sequences, 19% of which are singletons. Sequenced sample: PBMCs or a T cell subset sorted from them (not recorded which). These receptors were collected from a man aged 18-30 years who had mild COVID-19 (a few samples of this study predate the infection). Cell type and time point are not known. The CDR3 runs from the conserved cysteine through the conserved F or W. The order of the fields is V gene, J gene, D gene, clone size, CDR3 protein, CDR3 DNA. D genes are given only for firm matches. Not all rows give a size; the values are once, few, many and, for expanded clones, a class.

v_gene: TRBV5-1; j_gene: TRBJ2-5; d_gene: NA; abundance: few; CDR3aa: CASSSGRRVETQYF; CDR3nt: TGCGCCAGCAGCTCCGGACGTAGAGTGGAGACCCAGTACTTC
v_gene: TRBV7-9; j_gene: TRBJ1-1; d_gene: NA; abundance: NA; CDR3aa: CASSRYRNTEAFF; CDR3nt: TGTGCCAGCAGTCGTTACAGGAACACTGAAGCTTTCTTT
v_gene: TRBV5-1; j_gene: TRBJ1-6; d_gene: NA; abundance: NA; CDR3aa: CASSFRQANSPLHF; CDR3nt: TGCGCCAGCAGCTTTCGACAGGCTAATTCACCCCTCCACTTT
v_gene: TRBV4-1; j_gene: TRBJ2-3; d_gene: TRBD1; abundance: few; CDR3aa: CASSQGDRFTDTQYF; CDR3nt: TGCGCCAGCAGCCAAGGGGACAGATTCACAGATACGCAGTATTTT
v_gene: TRBV5-1; j_gene: TRBJ1-1; d_gene: NA; abundance: few; CDR3aa: CASSRVGDTEAFF; CDR3nt: TGCGCCAGCAGCCGCGTGGGAGACACTGAAGCTTTCTTT
v_gene: TRBV7-2; j_gene: TRBJ1-2; d_gene: NA; abundance: NA; CDR3aa: CASSPQGINYGYTF; CDR3nt: TGTGCCAGCAGCCCCCAGGGAATTAACTATGGCTACACCTTC
v_gene: TRBV5-1; j_gene: TRBJ2-5; d_gene: TRBD1; abundance: few; CDR3aa: CASSLASGTGETQYF; CDR3nt: TGCGCCAGCAGCTTGGCCAGCGGGACAGGGGAGACCCAGTACTTC
v_gene: TRBV12-3/TRBV12-4; j_gene: TRBJ2-3; d_gene: TRBD2; abundance: NA; CDR3aa: CASSLPQRGGTDTQYF; CDR3nt: TGTGCCAGCAGTTTACCACAGCGGGGGGGCACAGATACGCAGTATTTT
v_gene: TRBV12-5; j_gene: TRBJ1-1; d_gene: NA; abundance: NA; CDR3aa: CASGSPRGSTMNTEAFF; CDR3nt: TGTGCTAGTGGTTCGCCCCGGGGCTCAACCATGAACACTGAAGCTTTCTTT
v_gene: TRBV7-2; j_gene: TRBJ2-5; d_gene: TRBD1; abundance: NA; CDR3aa: CASSVQGGGEETQYF; CDR3nt: TGTGCCAGCAGCGTACAGGGGGGCGGGGAGGAGACCCAGTACTTC
v_gene: TRBV29-1; j_gene: TRBJ2-7; d_gene: NA; abundance: once; CDR3aa: CSVVSGARYEQYF; CDR3nt: TGCAGCGTTGTCTCGGGGGCCCGTTACGAGCAGTACTTC
v_gene: TRBV5-1; j_gene: TRBJ2-2; d_gene: NA; abundance: NA; CDR3aa: CASSSRDGANTGELFF; CDR3nt: TGCGCCAGCAGCTCGCGGGACGGAGCGAACACCGGGGAGCTGTTTTTT
v_gene: TRBV7-2; j_gene: TRBJ1-6; d_gene: NA; abundance: few; CDR3aa: CASSLEGWVIRNSPLHF; CDR3nt: TGTGCCAGCAGCTTAGAAGGATGGGTGATTAGGAATTCACCCCTCCACTTT
v_gene: TRBV5-1; j_gene: TRBJ1-3; d_gene: NA; abundance: NA; CDR3aa: CASSPDGPNSGNTIYF; CDR3nt: TGCGCCAGCAGCCCGGACGGCCCCAACTCTGGAAACACCATATATTTT
v_gene: TRBV10-3; j_gene: TRBJ2-4; d_gene: NA; abundance: NA; CDR3aa: CAIGELAKNIQYF; CDR3nt: TGTGCCATAGGTGAACTAGCCAAAAACATTCAGTACTTC
v_gene: TRBV12-3/TRBV12-4; j_gene: TRBJ2-7; d_gene: NA; abundance: few; CDR3aa: CASSRTDGEQYF; CDR3nt: TGTGCCAGCAGCCGCACGGACGGCGAGCAGTACTTC
v_gene: TRBV7-2; j_gene: TRBJ2-4; d_gene: TRBD1; abundance: few; CDR3aa: CASSLDRRITKNIQYF; CDR3nt: TGTGCCAGCAGCTTGGACAGGAGGATAACTAAAAACATTCAGTACTTC
v_gene: TRBV9; j_gene: TRBJ2-5; d_gene: NA; abundance: few; CDR3aa: CACSPRQRAIQETQYF; CDR3nt: TGTGCCTGCAGCCCCAGACAGCGGGCAATACAAGAGACCCAGTACTTC
v_gene: TRBV7-2; j_gene: TRBJ2-1; d_gene: TRBD2; abundance: NA; CDR3aa: CASSLIAGGLEQFF; CDR3nt: TGTGCCAGCAGCTTAATAGCGGGGGGGCTTGAGCAGTTCTTC
v_gene: TRBV7-6; j_gene: TRBJ2-1; d_gene: TRBD2; abundance: NA; CDR3aa: CASSATPGRGVSYNGQFF; CDR3nt: TGTGCCAGCAGCGCAACGCCTGGGCGGGGGGTCTCCTACAATGGGCAGTTCTTC
v_gene: TRBV12-3/TRBV12-4; j_gene: TRBJ1-2; d_gene: NA; abundance: many; CDR3aa: CASSTSGRDGYTF; CDR3nt: TGTGCCAGCAGTACCTCAGGGCGAGATGGCTACACCTTC
v_gene: TRBV4-2; j_gene: TRBJ1-2; d_gene: TRBD1; abundance: NA; CDR3aa: CASSQGQGRLDNYGYTF; CDR3nt: TGTGCCAGCAGCCAAGGACAGGGGCGTTTGGACAACTATGGCTACACCTTC
v_gene: TRBV7-7; j_gene: TRBJ1-5; d_gene: NA; abundance: few; CDR3aa: CASSLEAGQPQHF; CDR3nt: TGTGCTAGCAGCTTAGAGGCCGGCCAGCCCCAGCATTTT
v_gene: TRBV6-5; j_gene: TRBJ1-2; d_gene: TRBD1; abundance: NA; CDR3aa: CASSTLYGTGGGAYGYTF; CDR3nt: TGTGCCAGCAGTACACTGTACGGGACAGGGGGAGGCGCCTATGGCTACACCTTC
v_gene: TRBV5-1; j_gene: TRBJ2-3; d_gene: NA; abundance: few; CDR3aa: CASSLGESDTQYF; CDR3nt: TGCGCCAGCAGCTTGGGGGAGTCGGATACGCAGTATTTT
v_gene: TRBV6-5; j_gene: TRBJ2-3; d_gene: NA; abundance: NA; CDR3aa: CASSQTGPFTDTQYF; CDR3nt: TGTGCCAGCAGTCAGACAGGCCCTTTCACAGATACGCAGTATTTT
v_gene: TRBV5-5; j_gene: TRBJ1-2; d_gene: NA; abundance: NA; CDR3aa: CASSLGDWGYTF; CDR3nt: TGTGCCAGCAGCTTGGGGGACTGGGGCTACACCTTC
v_gene: TRBV20-1; j_gene: TRBJ1-5; d_gene: NA; abundance: few; CDR3aa: CSAGLVSNQPQHF; CDR3nt: TGCAGTGCGGGTCTGGTTAGCAATCAGCCCCAGCATTTT
v_gene: TRBV7-8; j_gene: TRBJ1-6; d_gene: NA; abundance: NA; CDR3aa: CASSLANRAAALHF; CDR3nt: TGTGCCAGCAGCTTAGCGAACAGGGCAGCGGCCCTCCACTTT
v_gene: TRBV5-5; j_gene: TRBJ2-5; d_gene: TRBD2; abundance: few; CDR3aa: CASSLKRGGRSQETQYF; CDR3nt: TGTGCCAGCAGCCTGAAGCGGGGGGGCCGGAGCCAAGAGACCCAGTACTTC
v_gene: TRBV27; j_gene: TRBJ2-7; d_gene: NA; abundance: few; CDR3aa: CASSFSARGGEKQYF; CDR3nt: TGTGCCAGCAGTTTTTCGGCCAGGGGGGGGGAAAAGCAGTACTTC
v_gene: TRBV6-2/TRBV6-3; j_gene: TRBJ1-6; d_gene: NA; abundance: NA; CDR3aa: CASGIGTPLHF; CDR3nt: TGTGCCAGCGGGATCGGAACACCCCTCCACTTT
v_gene: TRBV6-2/TRBV6-3; j_gene: TRBJ2-7; d_gene: NA; abundance: few; CDR3aa: CASSLRTGLTAQYF; CDR3nt: TGTGCCAGCAGCCTACGGACCGGACTGACGGCGCAGTACTTC
v_gene: TRBV5-6; j_gene: TRBJ2-2; d_gene: NA; abundance: few; CDR3aa: CASSRTVWGRNTGELFF; CDR3nt: TGTGCCAGCAGCCGCACCGTATGGGGGCGGAACACCGGGGAGCTGTTTTTT
v_gene: TRBV5-1; j_gene: TRBJ2-1; d_gene: NA; abundance: few; CDR3aa: CASSLSAPGTLSSYNEQFF; CDR3nt: TGCGCCAGCAGCTTGAGCGCCCCCGGGACACTCAGCTCCTACAATGAGCAGTTCTTC
v_gene: TRBV7-9; j_gene: TRBJ2-2; d_gene: NA; abundance: few; CDR3aa: CASSSWTANTGELFF; CDR3nt: TGTGCCAGCAGCTCCTGGACTGCGAACACCGGGGAGCTGTTTTTT
v_gene: TRBV7-7; j_gene: TRBJ2-1; d_gene: TRBD2; abundance: NA; CDR3aa: CASSLGPLAGGRNEQFF; CDR3nt: TGTGCCAGCAGCTTAGGTCCCCTAGCGGGGGGAAGAAATGAGCAGTTCTTC
v_gene: TRBV5-1; j_gene: TRBJ1-2; d_gene: NA; abundance: many; CDR3aa: CASSGDAPGYTF; CDR3nt: TGCGCCAGCAGCGGGGACGCCCCTGGCTACACCTTC
v_gene: TRBV5-1; j_gene: TRBJ2-7; d_gene: NA; abundance: NA; CDR3aa: CASSSSGDYEQYF; CDR3nt: TGCGCCAGCAGCTCCTCAGGGGACTACGAGCAGTACTTC
v_gene: TRBV10-3; j_gene: TRBJ2-3; d_gene: NA; abundance: few; CDR3aa: CASSKDSTDTQYF; CDR3nt: TGTGCCTCATCAAAGGATAGCACAGATACGCAGTATTTT
v_gene: TRBV5-1; j_gene: TRBJ2-6; d_gene: TRBD1; abundance: NA; CDR3aa: CASSSYRQGISGANVLTF; CDR3nt: TGCGCCAGCAGCTCCTACCGACAGGGTATCTCTGGGGCCAACGTCCTGACTTTC
v_gene: TRBV3-1; j_gene: TRBJ2-1; d_gene: TRBD2; abundance: few; CDR3aa: CASSPRQRGNNEQFF; CDR3nt: TGTGCCAGCAGCCCCCGTCAGCGGGGAAACAATGAGCAGTTCTTC
v_gene: TRBV12-3/TRBV12-4; j_gene: TRBJ2-3; d_gene: TRBD1; abundance: few; CDR3aa: CASNDRVRTDTQYF; CDR3nt: TGTGCCAGCAATGACAGGGTACGCACAGATACGCAGTATTTT
v_gene: TRBV28; j_gene: TRBJ2-3; d_gene: NA; abundance: few; CDR3aa: CASSSAPSVADTQYF; CDR3nt: TGTGCCAGCAGTTCAGCGCCCTCGGTGGCAGATACGCAGTATTTT
v_gene: TRBV5-1; j_gene: TRBJ1-1; d_gene: NA; abundance: NA; CDR3aa: CASKRDGNTEAFF; CDR3nt: TGCGCCAGCAAAAGAGACGGGAACACTGAAGCTTTCTTT
v_gene: TRBV6-5; j_gene: TRBJ2-2; d_gene: NA; abundance: NA; CDR3aa: CASGFSAGELFF; CDR3nt: TGTGCCAGCGGCTTTAGCGCCGGGGAGCTGTTTTTT
v_gene: TRBV18; j_gene: TRBJ1-2; d_gene: TRBD1; abundance: few; CDR3aa: CASSPPYRTGGQGYTF; CDR3nt: TGTGCCAGCTCACCCCCCTACCGGACAGGGGGGCAAGGCTACACCTTC
v_gene: TRBV7-2; j_gene: TRBJ2-5; d_gene: TRBD2; abundance: NA; CDR3aa: CASSLFPRLAVETQYF; CDR3nt: TGTGCCAGCAGCTTATTCCCCCGACTAGCGGTAGAGACCCAGTACTTC